The 12 T cell receptor beta chains reported below all come from one sample, sequenced in a study of human T cells and chemical hapten exposure. A single record per CDR3 protein comes from TCRdb applying MiXCR to the RACE reads. The table has about 120,000 distinct CDR3 sequences, about an eighth seen once. Described time point: patch test 1, 2 weeks after DPC sensitization. Treatment described: therapeutic diphenylcyclopropenone sensitization with weekly scalp DPC. This sample comprised whole blood, obtained in connection with sensitization to the hapten diphenylcyclopropenone (DPC). All receptors come from a young man with alopecia areata. Some clones in this sample may be carry-over from other donors' samples.

V and J are TRBV9 and TRBJ2-1, with unresolved D. This CDR3 has 17 amino acids. Trimming shortened V by 0 bases and J by 3 bases, and 16 bases separated the two germline ends. Germline V gene sequence: CDR1 SGDLS, CDR2 YYNGEE. CDR3 coding DNA: TGTGCCAGCAGCGTAGCCAAATCAGGCAGGAACTACAATGAGCAGTTCTTC. Encoded protein: CASSVAKSGRNYNEQFF. Complete variable domain (other parts from reference TRBV9 and TRBJ2-1): DSGVTQTPKHLITATGQRVTLRCSPRSGDLSVYWYQQSLDQGLQFLIQYYNGEERAKGNILERFSAQQFPDLHSELNLSSLELGDSALYFCASSVAKSGRNYNEQFFGPGTRLTVL.

This sequence joins TRBV29-1 and TRBJ1-1, with TRBD1 identical over 8 bases. The CDR3 is 13 residues long. J gave up 1 base and V 4 bases, and 2 bases lay outside the gene matches. The germline gives CDR1 SQVTM, CDR2 ANQGSEA. In nucleotides, the CDR3 is TGCAGCGTTGTCAGGGGGCGGAACACTGAAGCTTTCTTT. It specifies CSVVRGRNTEAFF.

This clonotype appeared a few times. The chain carries TRBV18 and TRBJ1-3; D is unresolved. Trimming shortened V by 2 bases and J by 0 bases, and 11 bases separated the two germline ends. The CDR3 totals 16 residues. Germline V gene data show CDR1 as KGHSH and CDR2 as LQKENI. The CDR3 here is CASSPNEGHSGNTIYF. The CDR3 DNA reads as TGTGCCAGCTCACCAAACGAAGGGCACTCTGGAAACACCATATATTTT.

This clonotype was seen a handful of times. This chain joins TRBV18 and TRBJ2-5; D gene uncertain. The CDR3 has 12 amino acids. Trimming shortened V by 2 bases and J by 1 base, and 2 bases separated the two germline ends. CDR1 is KGHSH, CDR2 LQKENI, per germline. The CDR3 sequence is CASSPTQETQYF. The CDR3 DNA sequence: TGTGCCAGCTCACCAACCCAAGAGACCCAGTACTTC.

This clonotype was detected only a few times. The V and J genes are TRBV7-2 and TRBJ2-3; no definite D call. The germline V gene encodes CDR1 SGHTA and CDR2 FQGNSA. CDR3 length: 14 residues. The V end lost 1 base, the J end lost 9 bases, and 14 bases lay between the germline ends. The CDR3 loop is CASSLDIATQTQYF. CDR3 nucleotides: TGTGCCAGCAGCTTAGACATTGCGACTCAAACGCAGTATTTT. The full variable domain, its missing parts supplied by reference TRBV7-2 and TRBJ2-3, is GAGVSQSPSNKVTEKGKDVELRCDPISGHTALYWYRQSLGQGLEFLIYFQGNSAPDKSGLPSDRFSAERTGGSVSTLTIQRTQQEDSAVYLCASSLDIATQTQYFGPGTRLTVL.

Ten or more counts support this clonotype. The V gene is TRBV9, the J gene TRBJ2-1; possibly TRBD2 for D (6 bases). Germline CDR1 SGDLS, CDR2 YYNGEE. V shed 4 bases and J shed 0 bases, with 17 bases lying between them. This CDR3 has 17 residues. CDR3 sequence (DNA): TGTGCCAGCAGCCCCCCTCCAGGGAGGAACTCCTACAATGAGCAGTTCTTC. Translating gives CASSPPPGRNSYNEQFF.

V and J are TRBV20-1 and TRBJ2-3; the D gene is possibly TRBD2 (6 bases). Looked up from germline, CDR1 is DFQATT and CDR2 is SNEGSKA (reference sequence). With 3 bases removed from V and 4 bases from J, the gap between germline ends came to 8 bases. This CDR3 spans 12 amino acids. The CDR3 DNA follows: TGCAGTGCTAGGCGGGACCCAGATACGCAGTATTTT. Residues: CSARRDPDTQYF.

This clonotype was detected ten times or more. The V gene is TRBV4-3, the J gene TRBJ2-3; 10 nucleotides match TRBD2. CDR1 is LGHNA and CDR2 is YSLEER in the germline V gene. There are 19 residues in the CDR3. V lost 0 bases to trimming and J lost 2 bases; unmatched junction nucleotides: 11. The CDR3 bases are TGCGCCAGCAGCCAAGATGGGGCTAGCGGGGGATTTATCACAGATACGCAGTATTTT. Encoded protein: CASSQDGASGGFITDTQYF.

The table lists this clonotype with a few counts. This chain joins TRBV11-2 and TRBJ2-7; D unclear. Deletions cut 7 bases from V and 3 bases from J, with 16 bases between. The germline CDR1 and CDR2 sequences are SGHAT and FQNNGV. This CDR3 region has 14 residues. The CDR3 nucleotides are TGTGCCAGCACCCTACTCACGAATTTCTACGAGCAGTACTTC. Its translation: CASTLLTNFYEQYF.

The J gene is TRBJ2-1, the V gene TRBV9, with D perhaps given as TRBD1 or TRBD2 (6 bases each). V shed 4 bases and J shed 5 bases, with 16 bases lying between them. The CDR3 is 15 amino acids. Germline loops: CDR1 SGDLS, CDR2 YYNGEE. CDR3 region: CASSLGGLGHNEQFF. The CDR3 DNA follows: TGTGCCAGCAGCCTAGGGGGACTGGGTCACAATGAGCAGTTCTTC.

The rearrangement joins TRBV7-9 to TRBJ1-1, with 7 bases identical to TRBD1. The germline V gene encodes CDR1 SEHNR and CDR2 FQNEAQ (reference sequence). With V trimmed by 5 bases and J by 1 base, 7 bases remained unmatched. This CDR3 has 15 residues. The CDR3 protein is CASSRWTGSNTEAFF. Written as DNA, the CDR3 is TGTGCCAGCAGCCGCTGGACAGGATCGAACACTGAAGCTTTCTTT.

This clonotype has more than one count but fewer than ten. The J gene is TRBJ2-4, the V gene TRBV5-4, with D possibly TRBD2 on 6 matching bases. Germline-derived CDR1 and CDR2 are SGHNT and YYREEE (reference sequence). This CDR3 has 15 residues. Trimming pared 4 bases from V and 5 bases from J, leaving 16 bases between. The DNA for the CDR3 is TGTGCCAGCAGCCCGTCGGGACTCGGGCAAAACATTCAGTACTTC. The encoded protein is CASSPSGLGQNIQYF.